These 20 T cell receptor beta chains were sequenced from one sample in a study of blood T cell repertoires in COVID-19. Sequenced by immunoSEQ multiplex PCR; TCRdb stores in-frame clones only, minus some. The data hold around 170,000 clones, with about nine tenths observed a single time. Input material: peripheral blood. The receptors originated from a man aged 60 to 75 with acute or convalescent COVID-19.

This clone was detected only once. CDR3 coding DNA: TGTGCCAGCAAGGCCTCGACAGGGGTGGGTGAGCAGTACTTC. Translated: CASKASTGVGEQYF. This chain links TRBV6-6 with TRBJ2-7, with 8 positions matching TRBD1. The CDR3 sequence is 14 residues long. Germline CDR1 and CDR2: MNHNY and SVGAGI (reference sequence). V trimming: 7 bases; J trimming: 7 bases; junction bases outside the gene matches: 12.

The V gene is TRBV6-5, the J gene TRBJ1-1, with a weak D call TRBD1 (6 bases). Between the trimmed V and J ends, which lost 6 bases and 0 bases, there was a span of 8 bases. CDR1 and CDR2 (germline): MNHEY, SVGAGI. The CDR3 is 13 amino acids. CDR3 nucleotide sequence: TGTGCCAGCAGGGACAGCGTGAACACTGAAGCTTTCTTT. Translated: CASRDSVNTEAFF.

The J gene is TRBJ2-2, the V gene TRBV19, with TRBD1 matching 7 bases. The CDR3 spans 13 residues. Trimming removed 5 bases from V and 5 bases from J; junction bases left unmatched: 2. Germline CDR1 reads LNHDA; CDR2 reads SQIVND (reference sequence). The CDR3 region is CASSPDRTGELFF. In DNA, the CDR3 is TGTGCCAGTAGTCCGGACAGGACCGGGGAGCTGTTTTTT.

The chain joins TRBV5-6 to TRBJ2-2; 9 bases map to TRBD1. V gave up 2 bases and J gave up 4 bases; unmatched junction bases: 6. This CDR3 spans 16 amino acids. CDR1 and CDR2 from the germline V gene are SGHDT and YYEEEE. CDR3 protein: CASSLIGTGITGELFF. CDR3 DNA: TGTGCCAGCAGCTTAATAGGGACAGGGATCACCGGGGAGCTGTTTTTT.

This clone has a single count. This chain uses TRBV3-1 (or the pseudogene TRBV3-2) with TRBJ1-5, with TRBD1 matching 9 bases. Trimming removed 1 base from V and 6 bases from J; junction bases left unmatched: 1. Germline V CDR1 and CDR2: LGHDT, YNNKEL (reference sequence). CDR3 size: 14 residues. The CDR3 reads CASSQGTGVQPQHF. The CDR3 region has the DNA TGTGCCAGCAGCCAAGGGACAGGGGTTCAGCCCCAGCATTTT.

The table lists this clone with a few counts. The rearrangement uses TRBV6-5 and TRBJ1-1, with TRBD1 identical over 10 bases. There are 13 residues in the CDR3. The V segment lost 5 bases and the J segment 10 bases; nucleotides outside the gene matches: 7. Looked up from germline, CDR1 is MNHEY and CDR2 is SVGAGI. The CDR3 protein is CASSPGTGVIAFF. CDR3 sequence (DNA): TGTGCCAGCAGTCCAGGGACAGGGGTCATAGCTTTCTTT.

The rearrangement links TRBV7-9 to TRBJ1-5; 10 bases are a match to TRBD1. The CDR3 is made up of 16 amino acids. Germline V gene lookup returns CDR1 SEHNR and CDR2 FQNEAQ (reference sequence). Unmatched junction bases numbered 5, after V lost 1 base and J lost 5 bases. CDR3 nucleotides: TGTGCCAGCAGCTTAGAAACAGGGACAGGGGATCAGCCCCAGCATTTT. Protein: CASSLETGTGDQPQHF.

V usage is TRBV5-1 and J usage is TRBJ1-2, with D perhaps TRBD1 (6 bases). Trimming cost V 4 bases and J 8 bases, with 21 bases left between them. CDR1 and CDR2 (germline): SGHRS, YFSETQ. CDR3 length: 15 amino acids. CDR3 protein: CASSPTGSGSRGYTF. DNA for the CDR3: TGCGCCAGCAGCCCGACAGGTTCAGGATCGAGGGGCTACACCTTC.

The chain carries TRBV6-2 or TRBV6-3 and TRBJ2-3; D might be TRBD2 (5 bases). This CDR3 comprises 13 residues. The ends were cut back, 2 bases at V and 6 bases at J, with 9 bases in the middle. Germline-derived CDR1 and CDR2 are MNHEY and SVGEGT. CDR3 sequence (DNA): TGTGCCAGCAGTTACCTGGACTGGGATACGCAGTATTTT. Residues: CASSYLDWDTQYF.

CDR3 in amino acids: CASSQDRTNEKLFF. The CDR3 DNA is TGTGCCAGCAGCCAAGATCGGACTAATGAAAAACTGTTTTTT. The gene calls are TRBV4-2 and TRBJ1-4; no firm D call. The V end lost 0 bases, the J end lost 2 bases, and 4 bases lay between the germline ends. The germline V gene encodes CDR1 LGHNA and CDR2 YNFKEQ. The CDR3 is made up of 14 amino acids.

V is TRBV6-6 and J is TRBJ1-2; D possibly corresponds to TRBD1 (6 bases). Trimming shortened V by 10 bases and J by 5 bases, and 17 bases separated the two germline ends. Germline-derived CDR1 and CDR2 are MNHNY and SVGAGI (reference sequence). The CDR3 is 13 amino acids. CDR3 DNA: TGTGCCACCCGGGACACTTTGAGTTATGGCTACACCTTC. Its translation: CATRDTLSYGYTF.

This chain uses TRBV18 with TRBJ1-6; D possibly corresponds to TRBD1 (6 bases). CDR3 length equals 15 residues. V lost 1 base, J lost 5 bases, and 9 bases lay in between. CDR1 is KGHSH, CDR2 LQKENI, per germline. CDR3 in amino acids: CASSPRTANNSPLHF. The CDR3 DNA reads TGTGCCAGCTCACCACGGACAGCCAATAATTCACCCCTCCACTTT.

The gene calls are TRBV4-3 and TRBJ2-5, with a tentative D call TRBD1 (5 bases). Germline-derived CDR1 and CDR2 are LGHNA and YSLEER. The CDR3 consists of 15 residues. V was trimmed by 4 bases and J by 4 bases, leaving 16 bases between them. CDR3 sequence: CASSPTQGILETQYF. The CDR3 DNA sequence: TGCGCCAGCAGCCCCACTCAGGGAATTCTAGAGACCCAGTACTTC.

Remarks on this clone: This specimen includes other DNA sequences encoding the same CDR3. The genes are TRBV7-3 and TRBJ1-1, with TRBD1 identical over 9 bases. With 3 bases clipped from V and 4 bases from J, the junction kept 0 bases outside the gene matches. The germline V gene has CDR1 SGHTA and CDR2 FQGTGA. This CDR3 region has 13 residues. CDR3 protein: CASSLDRGTEAFF. The CDR3, as DNA: TGTGCCAGCAGCTTGGACAGGGGCACTGAAGCTTTCTTT.

The V call is TRBV11-2, the J call TRBJ1-1; D ambiguous. The CDR3 is 14 residues long. Per the germline V gene, CDR1 is SGHAT and CDR2 is FQNNGV. Trimming shortened V by 0 bases and J by 1 base, and 6 bases separated the two germline ends. Here the CDR3 DNA reads TGTGCCAGCAGCTTAGATTCTAAGAACACTGAAGCTTTCTTT. Its protein is CASSLDSKNTEAFF.

V and J are TRBV5-1 and TRBJ1-2; TRBD1 aligns across 7 bases. V gave up 0 bases and J gave up 3 bases; unmatched junction bases: 2. CDR3 length: 14 residues. Germline V gene sequence: CDR1 SGHRS, CDR2 YFSETQ. DNA of the CDR3: TGCGCCAGCAGCTTGGTTGACAGGGACTATGGCTACACCTTC. As protein: CASSLVDRDYGYTF.

The chain employs TRBV24-1 and TRBJ2-2; the D gene is possibly TRBD1 (6 bases). The germline V and J ends were trimmed by 7 bases and 1 base, with 12 bases remaining between them. The germline V gene has CDR1 KGHDR and CDR2 SFDVKD. The CDR3 runs 15 residues. CDR3 amino acids: CATSPTGVNTGELFF. In DNA, the CDR3 is TGTGCCACCAGCCCGACAGGAGTGAACACCGGGGAGCTGTTTTTT.

On this clone itself: This sample also contains other DNA sequences that code for the same CDR3. V and J are TRBV27 and TRBJ1-1; D ambiguous. The CDR3 is 14 residues long. CDR1 and CDR2 (germline): MNHEY, SMNVEV (reference sequence). Deletions cut 3 bases from V and 1 base from J, with 9 bases between. The CDR3 spells CASSFGRGNTEAFF. The CDR3 DNA is TGTGCCAGCAGTTTTGGACGGGGGAACACTGAAGCTTTCTTT.

The V and J genes are TRBV3-1 (or the pseudogene TRBV3-2) and TRBJ1-4; weak D call: TRBD1 (5 bases). The CDR3 runs to 15 residues. V lost 3 bases, J lost 4 bases, and 12 bases lay in between. CDR1 LGHDT and CDR2 YNNKEL come from the germline V gene (reference sequence). The CDR3 DNA sequence: TGTGCCAGCAGCCATCGACAGATCCGTAATGAAAAACTGTTTTTT. Translated: CASSHRQIRNEKLFF.

The genes are TRBV11-3 and TRBJ2-1, with D uncertain. Germline lookup yields CDR1 SGHNT and CDR2 YENEEA. V was clipped by 7 bases and J by 0 bases, with 13 bases between them. The CDR3 has 15 residues. The CDR3 here is CASTLVGSSYNEQFF. The CDR3 DNA follows: TGTGCCAGCACCCTGGTTGGTAGCTCCTACAATGAGCAGTTCTTC.